The clone carrying this T cell receptor (beta chain) was recorded once. TCRdb keeps only in-frame clones here, not all; method: immunoSEQ multiplex PCR. There are about 1 million clones in the sample; 60% to 80% occur only once, and roughly 1.5% lies in the top ten. This entry belongs to a study of shared clonotypes between healthy human individuals. The CDR3 has 15 amino acids. Germline V gene lookup returns CDR1 SGHDT and CDR2 YYEEEE. Losses at the gene ends were 4 bases for V and 2 bases for J; bases not matched to a gene: 9. The sequencing input was memory CD4+ T cells sorted from blood. Sample subset: CD45RA-negative fraction. This TCR was sampled from a man aged 18 to 30 in good health. The rearrangement uses TRBV5-6 and TRBJ2-7, with TRBD2 matching over 7 bases. This CDR3 reads CASSRLGGTPYEQYF. CDR3 in DNA: TGTGCCAGCAGCCGTTTGGGGGGGACCCCCTACGAGCAGTACTTC.